A single sample gave rise to the 27 T cell receptor beta chains below, sequenced in a study of graft-versus-host responses after intestinal transplantation (dated by TCRdb to about 2021). No antigens are known for them. In the paper's terms, the time point label means: cells obtained before transplantation from donor or recipient. Library preparation used the immunoSEQ multiplex PCR assay. As stored in TCRdb, this immuneACCESS dataset retains in-frame rearrangements with V and J assigned. A fraction of the clones does not appear; measured against another copy, unresolved V genes explain less than half of the discrepancy, and the remainder lacks a known reason. For this sample there are about 85,000 clones; around 93% appear just once. 7.6% of the sample belongs to the ten largest clones. The material sequenced was unstimulated CD8+ T cells sorted from spleen or lymph node cells, taken before transplant. The receptors stem from a human donor who was the organ donor for an intestinal transplant.

The genes are TRBV6-1 and TRBJ2-1, with TRBD2 matching over 10 bases. Germline V gives CDR1 MNHNS, CDR2 SASEGT. After removal of 8 bases from V and 3 bases from J, the junction contained 7 bases not matched to a gene. The CDR3 has 15 residues. The CDR3 spells CASSIAGGDYNEQFF. The CDR3 nucleotides read TGTGCCAGCTCTATAGCGGGAGGTGACTACAATGAGCAGTTCTTC.

The CDR3 sequence is CASSLFGRTGWANVLTF. The CDR3 DNA sequence: TGTGCCAGCAGCTTGTTTGGGCGGACAGGCTGGGCCAACGTCCTGACTTTC. The chain has TRBV5-6 and TRBJ2-6; 7 positions match TRBD1. Unmatched junction bases numbered 9, after V lost 1 base and J lost 5 bases. The CDR3 extends over 17 amino acids. The V gene's germline CDR1 is SGHDT and CDR2 YYEEEE.

The CDR3 loop is CASSFGGSGEKLFF. DNA for the CDR3: TGTGCCAGCAGCTTTGGGGGTAGTGGTGAAAAACTGTTTTTT. The chain carries TRBV5-5 and TRBJ1-4, with D maybe TRBD1 (5 bases). V was trimmed by 2 bases and J by 7 bases, leaving 12 bases between them. The V gene's germline CDR1 is SGHKS and CDR2 YYEKEE (reference sequence). The CDR3 runs to 14 residues.

The chain links TRBV11-1 to TRBJ2-5; D is possibly TRBD2 (7 bases). The germline gives CDR1 SGHAT, CDR2 FQDESV (reference sequence). This CDR3 is built from 14 residues. V was trimmed by 5 bases and J by 5 bases, leaving 15 bases between them. The chain's CDR3 is CASSPGGGWETQYF. CDR3 in DNA: TGTGCCAGCAGCCCGGGGGGCGGATGGGAGACCCAGTACTTC.

The CDR3 region has the DNA TGTGCCAGCAGCTCGGGGCGGGAGGGTAGGGGCACTGAAGCTTTCTTT. It is translated as CASSSGREGRGTEAFF. The chain links TRBV5-6 to TRBJ1-1, with TRBD1 as a possible D gene (5 bases). Germline values: CDR1 SGHDT, CDR2 YYEEEE. With 3 bases removed from V and 4 bases from J, the gap between germline ends came to 19 bases. The CDR3 runs 16 residues. Variable domain in full (rest from reference TRBV5-6 and TRBJ1-1): DAGVTQSPTHLIKTRGQQVTLRCSPKSGHDTVSWYQQALGQGPQFIFQYYEEEERQRGNFPDRFSGHQFPNYSSELNVNALLLGDSALYLCASSSGREGRGTEAFFGQGTRLTVV.

This clone was recorded once. The chain employs TRBV4-1 and TRBJ1-2, with D unresolved. With 0 bases removed from V and 3 bases from J, the gap between germline ends came to 11 bases. The germline CDR1 and CDR2 sequences are MGHRA and YSYEKL. The CDR3 extends over 15 amino acids. In DNA form, the CDR3 reads TGCGCCAGCAGCCAAGATATTCCGGACTACTATGGCTACACCTTC. This codes for CASSQDIPDYYGYTF.

The CDR3 loop is CASTNGQIPSNQPQHF. CDR3 nucleotides: TGTGCCAGTACCAACGGACAGATACCTAGCAATCAGCCCCAGCATTTT. The genes are TRBV19 and TRBJ1-5, with a possible D match to TRBD1 (6 bases). Per the germline V gene, CDR1 is LNHDA and CDR2 is SQIVND (reference sequence). This CDR3 is 16 amino acids long. V lost 7 bases, J lost 0 bases, and 16 bases lay in between.

The J gene is TRBJ1-2, the V gene TRBV2; 8 bases map to TRBD1. Losses at the gene ends were 6 bases for V and 4 bases for J; bases not matched to a gene: 1. CDR3 length: 12 residues. Germline assignment: CDR1 SNHLY and CDR2 FYNNEI. The CDR3 sequence is CASSTGGYGYTF. As DNA, the CDR3 is TGTGCCAGCAGCACAGGGGGCTATGGCTACACCTTC.

The chain has TRBV11-3 and TRBJ2-7; 8 nucleotides line up with TRBD2. The trim removed 6 bases at V and 3 bases at J, leaving 19 bases unmatched. The CDR3 is 18 residues long. Germline CDR1 reads SGHNT; CDR2 reads YENEEA. CDR3 protein: CASRQTSASQTNYYEQYF. The CDR3 bases are TGTGCCAGCAGGCAGACTAGCGCGTCCCAGACGAATTACTACGAGCAGTACTTC.

With respect to this clone: One junction end does not reproduce the germline sequence, and a read error may be involved. The genes are TRBV5-4 and TRBJ1-1; no clear D. The CDR3 contains 12 residues. Germline CDR1 reads SGHNT; CDR2 reads YYREEE (reference sequence). The CDR3 region has the DNA TGTGCCGGCAGAACGGGGAACACTGAAGCTTTCTTT. It yields the protein CAGRTGNTEAFF.

The genes are TRBV4-1 and TRBJ1-5; D may be TRBD1 (5 bases). Trimming shortened V by 0 bases and J by 0 bases, and 12 bases separated the two germline ends. Looked up from germline, CDR1 is MGHRA and CDR2 is YSYEKL. The CDR3 is made up of 17 amino acids. The CDR3 protein is CASSQDGRVISNQPQHF. CDR3 nucleotides: TGCGCCAGCAGCCAAGATGGCAGGGTGATTAGCAATCAGCCCCAGCATTTT.

The rearrangement links TRBV25-1 to TRBJ2-5; a possible D gene is TRBD2 (6 bases). CDR3 size: 15 residues. Trimming took 1 base from V and 2 from J, leaving 11 bases between them. CDR1 and CDR2 (germline): MGHDK, SYGVNS. CDR3 residues: CASSEFPSAQETQYF. CDR3 DNA sequence: TGTGCCAGCAGTGAATTTCCTAGCGCACAAGAGACCCAGTACTTC.

CDR3 sequence reads: CASSQAWMVFNEQFF. CDR3 coding DNA: TGCGCCAGCAGCCAAGCCTGGATGGTGTTCAATGAGCAGTTCTTC. The genes are TRBV4-1 and TRBJ2-1; no reliable D call. In germline, CDR1 is MGHRA, CDR2 YSYEKL. The V and J ends lost 1 base and 6 bases respectively, with 13 bases between them. The CDR3 spans 15 residues.

The V gene is TRBV4-1, the J gene TRBJ2-1; D possibly corresponds to TRBD1 (8 bases). CDR3 length: 17 residues. CDR1 and CDR2 from the germline V gene are MGHRA and YSYEKL. The ends were cut back, 1 base at V and 8 bases at J, with 21 bases in the middle. CDR3 region: CASSQAPDREGSDEQFF. In nucleotides, the CDR3 is TGCGCCAGCAGCCAAGCCCCGGACAGGGAGGGAAGCGATGAGCAGTTCTTC.

V is TRBV10-3 and J is TRBJ1-1; the D gene is possibly TRBD1 (5 bases). The ends were cut back, 8 bases at V and 0 bases at J, with 10 bases in the middle. The CDR3 is 13 residues long. The germline gives CDR1 ENHRY, CDR2 SYGVKD. In nucleotides, the CDR3 is TGTGCCATCGGGGGGGATCTGAACACTGAAGCTTTCTTT. Its protein product is CAIGGDLNTEAFF.

J is TRBJ2-1 and V is TRBV5-1; TRBD2 matches at 8 bases. Germline V gives CDR1 SGHRS, CDR2 YFSETQ. The CDR3 contains 15 residues. V lost 0 bases, J lost 4 bases, and 3 bases stayed unmatched. The CDR3 loop reads CASSLVGGGYNEQFF. The CDR3 nucleotides read TGCGCCAGCAGCTTGGTAGGCGGGGGGTACAATGAGCAGTTCTTC.

This clone was observed a single time. The CDR3 ends on some other residue instead of the conserved phenylalanine or tryptophan, so this is likely a read error. J is TRBJ2-7 and V is TRBV4-1; the D gene is possibly TRBD1 (6 bases). Trimming took off 2 bases at V and 5 bases at J, with 16 bases between the two ends. The CDR3 extends over 15 amino acids. The germline V gene encodes CDR1 MGHRA and CDR2 YSYEKL. CDR3 in amino acids: CASSQIPPGHHEQYI. The CDR3 DNA sequence: TGCGCCAGCAGCCAAATACCCCCGGGACATCACGAGCAGTACATC.

This clone has only one observation. V and J are TRBV5-6 and TRBJ2-2; D possibly matches TRBD1 or TRBD2 (5 bases each). The CDR3 is 17 amino acids. V lost 4 bases, J lost 0 bases, and 16 bases lay in between. CDR1 is SGHDT and CDR2 is YYEEEE in the germline V gene. Here the CDR3 reads CASSKLTGTANTGELFF. As DNA, the CDR3 is TGTGCCAGCAGCAAACTTACCGGGACCGCGAACACCGGGGAGCTGTTTTTT.

The chain recombines TRBV4-1 with TRBJ2-7, with D uncertain. The V gene's germline CDR1 is MGHRA and CDR2 YSYEKL. Deletions cut 1 base from V and 4 bases from J, with 8 bases between. The CDR3 is 13 amino acids. This CDR3 reads CASSQVLEYEQYF. As DNA, the CDR3 is TGCGCCAGCAGCCAAGTCTTGGAGTACGAGCAGTACTTC.

The DNA of the CDR3 is TGCGCCAGCAGCTACGGGACTAGCGGGAGTTACGAGCAGTACTTC. The encoded protein is CASSYGTSGSYEQYF. This chain connects TRBV5-1 to TRBJ2-7; 14 nucleotides line up with TRBD2. V dropped 3 bases and J dropped 4; count of bases not matched to a gene: 3. The V gene's germline CDR1 is SGHRS and CDR2 YFSETQ. The CDR3 extends over 15 amino acids.

This clone came up a few times. V usage is TRBV10-3 and J usage is TRBJ1-6; TRBD1 might be the D (6 bases). V lost 2 bases and J 0 bases, leaving 11 bases between the germline ends. This CDR3 has 17 amino acids. Germline lookup yields CDR1 ENHRY and CDR2 SYGVKD. In DNA, the CDR3 is TGTGCCATCAGTGAGAGAACAGGGAGCTCCTATAATTCACCCCTCCACTTT. This gives the protein CAISERTGSSYNSPLHF.

V gene TRBV5-1 combines with J gene TRBJ2-2, with 8 bases fitting TRBD1. Germline loops: CDR1 SGHRS, CDR2 YFSETQ. Unmatched junction bases numbered 5, after V lost 4 bases and J lost 3 bases. CDR3 length: 15 amino acids. CDR3 sequence (DNA): TGCGCCAGCAGCAACACAGGGGGAGACACCGGGGAGCTGTTTTTT. Translating it yields CASSNTGGDTGELFF.

This sequence joins TRBV4-1 and TRBJ2-2, with a weak D call TRBD1 (6 bases). Trimming took off 2 bases at V and 7 bases at J, with 17 bases between the two ends. Germline V gene sequence: CDR1 MGHRA, CDR2 YSYEKL. The CDR3 extends over 16 amino acids. CDR3 amino acids: CASSQPSNRVDGELFF. For the CDR3, the DNA is TGCGCCAGCAGCCAACCCTCTAACAGGGTGGACGGGGAGCTGTTTTTT.

CDR3 amino acids: CASSPGGPNTGELFF. Written as DNA, the CDR3 is TGTGCCAGCAGCCCCGGAGGGCCGAACACCGGGGAGCTGTTTTTT. J is TRBJ2-2 and V is TRBV27; a weak D match, TRBD2 (6 bases). This CDR3 is 15 amino acids long. Germline V lookup: CDR1 MNHEY, CDR2 SMNVEV (reference sequence). The V and J ends lost 6 bases and 0 bases respectively, with 11 bases between them.

This clone occurred a few times. Distinct nucleotide sequences in the sample also encode this CDR3. V usage is TRBV6-1 and J usage is TRBJ2-7; 7 positions match TRBD1. The CDR3 is made up of 14 amino acids. CDR1 and CDR2 from the germline V gene are MNHNS and SASEGT. The trim removed 6 bases at V and 4 bases at J, leaving 9 bases unmatched. As DNA, the CDR3 is TGTGCCAGCAGCCCAGGGGGTGGGGGTTACGAGCAGTACTTC. Its protein product is CASSPGGGGYEQYF.

J is TRBJ1-5 and V is TRBV6-5; D not certain. V lost 2 bases to trimming and J lost 4 bases, with 9 bases between them. This CDR3 has 14 amino acids. Germline V gene sequence: CDR1 MNHEY, CDR2 SVGAGI. Written as DNA, the CDR3 is TGTGCCAGCAGTTACGGCGTGGGTAATCAGCCCCAGCATTTT. Amino acid sequence: CASSYGVGNQPQHF.

This clone was observed a few times. The gene calls are TRBV7-9 and TRBJ1-4, with D maybe TRBD1 (5 bases). V was shortened by 5 bases and J by 6 bases, with 16 bases between the two germline ends. Germline CDR1 SEHNR, CDR2 FQNEAQ (reference sequence). The CDR3 contains 15 residues. CDR3 nucleotide sequence: TGTGCCAGCAGCGAGGGGATAAAACCTCATGAAAAACTGTTTTTT. Its translation: CASSEGIKPHEKLFF. Filled out from reference TRBV7-9 and TRBJ1-4, the complete variable domain reads DTGVSQNPRHKITKRGQNVTFRCDPISEHNRLYWYRQTLGQGPEFLTYFQNEAQLEKSRLLSDRFSAERPKGSFSTLEIQRTEQGDSAMYLCASSEGIKPHEKLFFGSGTQLSVL.